Sequencing of this T cell receptor (beta chain) was carried out in a study of cytomegalovirus exposure and HLA in healthy donors. PCR amplification relied on 60 Vbeta primers (plus 13 Jbeta primers). Profiling relied on immunoSEQ multiplex PCR, and the TCRdb table lists in-frame clones only, not all of them. The table includes about 200,000 clones, 86% detected once. The study, taken as a whole, reports: Among donors in an Asian-associated ancestry cluster, a later analysis reportedly found fewer N-insertions than the roughly 700-donor mean. The authors reported that TCR beta sequences could predict HLA-A and HLA-B alleles. These predictions were accurate for most subjects in the first cohort. In vitro work confirmed that a few CMV-associated chains recognize CMV antigens. About 87% or about 30% of the time was how often most TCR beta V segments were productive, according to an earlier analysis.

A note on this clone: Its antigen is not known.

Trimming shortened V by 6 bases and J by 10 bases, and 16 bases separated the two germline ends. CDR1 is LGHNA, CDR2 YNFKEQ, per germline. The CDR3 extends over 12 amino acids. The receptor was derived from a woman aged 25 to 39 in good health and CMV-seronegative. Material: PBMCs. The rearrangement links TRBV4-2 to TRBJ2-7; D possibly corresponds to TRBD2 (5 bases). CDR3 DNA sequence: TGTGCCAGCAGTCTGGCCGGGGAACTCCAGTACTTC. Translated: CASSLAGELQYF.